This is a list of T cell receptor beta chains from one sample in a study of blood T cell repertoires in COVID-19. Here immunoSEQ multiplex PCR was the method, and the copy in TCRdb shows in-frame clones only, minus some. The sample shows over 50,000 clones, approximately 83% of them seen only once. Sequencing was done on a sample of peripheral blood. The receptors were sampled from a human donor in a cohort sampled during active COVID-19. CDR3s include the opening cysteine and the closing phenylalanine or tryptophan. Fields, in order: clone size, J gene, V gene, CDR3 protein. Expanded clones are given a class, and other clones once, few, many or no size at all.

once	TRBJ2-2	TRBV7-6	CASSFPGQGLSTNTGELFF
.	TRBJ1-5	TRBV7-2	CASSLDRDSNQPQHF
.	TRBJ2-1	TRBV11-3	CASSQAGVLQFF
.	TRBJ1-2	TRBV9	CASSLGPPEPIIGYTF
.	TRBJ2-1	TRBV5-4	CASSWGEDEQFF
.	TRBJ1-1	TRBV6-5	CASSYSRRHEAFF
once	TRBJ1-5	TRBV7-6	CASSLEWGGNQPQHF
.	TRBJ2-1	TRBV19	CASRQGAYNEQFF
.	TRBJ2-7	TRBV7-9	CASSLRPGQGTYEQYF
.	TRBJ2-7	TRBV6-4	CASSGTKDYEQYF
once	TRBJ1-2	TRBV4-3	CASSQDLLPQVVNYGYTF
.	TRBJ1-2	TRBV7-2	CASSLASDRGYGYTF
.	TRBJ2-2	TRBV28	CAILKTRLNTGELFF
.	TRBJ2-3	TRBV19	CASSMRAGITDTQYF
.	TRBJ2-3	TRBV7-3	CASSLDRGQDTQYF
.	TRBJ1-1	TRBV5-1	CASSFQGEWNTEAFF
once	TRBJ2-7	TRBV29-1	CSGAGGSTHEQYF
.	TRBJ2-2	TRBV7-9	CASSPWTSGNTGELFF
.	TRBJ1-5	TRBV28	CASSSGTGIYQPQHF
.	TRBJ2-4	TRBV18	CASSIDDPTGTKNIQYF